A single sample gave rise to the 23 T cell receptor beta chains below, sequenced in a study of blood T cell repertoires in COVID-19. TCRdb's table, derived via immunoSEQ multiplex PCR, lists solely in-frame clones and lacks some. This table holds over 45,000 clones, approximately 85% found once. Source material: peripheral blood. These receptors were obtained from a human donor in a cohort sampled during active COVID-19.

This clone was observed a few times. V is TRBV4-3 and J is TRBJ2-6; 11 bases are a match to TRBD1. CDR1 is LGHNA, CDR2 YSLEER, per germline. The CDR3 extends over 20 amino acids. V gave up 4 bases and J gave up 1 base; unmatched junction bases: 12. This CDR3 is CASSRRLPGQGGSGANVLTF. The DNA for the CDR3 is TGCGCCAGCAGCCGAAGATTACCGGGACAGGGGGGTTCTGGGGCCAACGTCCTGACTTTC.

V usage is TRBV11-2 and J usage is TRBJ2-7; the match to TRBD2 covers 7 bases. Losses at the gene ends were 3 bases for V and 3 bases for J; bases not matched to a gene: 5. The germline V gene has CDR1 SGHAT and CDR2 FQNNGV. The CDR3 is 14 residues long. The DNA for the CDR3 is TGTGCCAGCAGCTTCTTGGGGGGGAGCTACGAGCAGTACTTC. It yields the protein CASSFLGGSYEQYF.

The chain is built from TRBV7-2 and TRBJ1-2, with 7 bases that match TRBD1. J lost 7 bases, V lost 1 base, and 9 bases had no gene match. This CDR3 spans 15 amino acids. Per the germline V gene, CDR1 is SGHTA and CDR2 is FQGNSA. The CDR3 is CASSLGVEGAGGYTF. The CDR3, as DNA: TGTGCCAGCAGCTTAGGGGTAGAGGGGGCTGGTGGCTACACCTTC.

V is TRBV7-3 and J is TRBJ2-3, with 7 bases matching TRBD2. The V gene's germline CDR1 is SGHTA and CDR2 FQGTGA. The CDR3 is made up of 13 amino acids. V shed 5 bases and J 6 bases; nucleotides not matched to a gene: 5. In DNA, the CDR3 is TGTGCCAGCAGCCCTGGACTAGATGATACGCAGTATTTT. The encoded protein is CASSPGLDDTQYF.

The chain links TRBV7-3 to TRBJ2-2, with a tentative D call TRBD1 (5 bases). Trimming left V 7 bases short and J 2 bases short, with 11 bases between. The CDR3 totals 14 residues. Germline CDR1 is SGHTA and CDR2 is FQGTGA. The CDR3 sequence is CASNRGTNTGELFF. DNA of the CDR3: TGTGCCAGCAATAGGGGAACTAACACCGGGGAGCTGTTTTTT.

The chain is built from TRBV7-2 and TRBJ2-2; no firm D call. The CDR3 length is 13 residues. Germline V gene lookup returns CDR1 SGHTA and CDR2 FQGNSA. V was trimmed by 5 bases and J by 4 bases, leaving 8 bases between them. The CDR3 region is CASSQKTTGELFF. In nucleotides, the CDR3 is TGTGCCAGCAGCCAGAAAACCACCGGGGAGCTGTTTTTT.

There are a few counts of this clone. The genes are TRBV6-5 and TRBJ1-1, with a tentative D call TRBD1 (5 bases). CDR1 MNHEY and CDR2 SVGAGI come from the germline V gene. V dropped 6 bases and J dropped 10 bases, with 15 bases sitting between them. The CDR3 contains 12 residues. The CDR3 loop is CASRGGVRRAFF. DNA for the CDR3: TGTGCCAGCAGGGGAGGGGTCCGTCGAGCTTTCTTT.

The V gene is TRBV7-3, the J gene TRBJ2-1; D possibly corresponds to TRBD2 (5 bases). Germline values: CDR1 SGHTA, CDR2 FQGTGA. Trimming pared 5 bases from V and 6 bases from J, leaving 23 bases between. This CDR3 has 17 amino acids. The CDR3 sequence: CASSPFAAATILNEQFF. The CDR3 DNA follows: TGTGCCAGCAGCCCTTTTGCGGCCGCGACTATCCTCAATGAGCAGTTCTTC.

This clone was observed a single time. The chain carries TRBV2 and TRBJ2-1, with TRBD2 identical over 11 bases. The germline gives CDR1 SNHLY, CDR2 FYNNEI. The CDR3 covers 15 residues. V trimming: 6 bases; J trimming: 4 bases; junction bases outside the gene matches: 5. The CDR3 is CASRPGLADYNEQFF. As DNA, the CDR3 is TGTGCCAGCAGACCGGGACTAGCGGATTACAATGAGCAGTTCTTC.

This clone is a singleton in its sample. The chain couples TRBV27 to TRBJ2-3, with a possible D match to TRBD2 (6 bases). Germline assignment: CDR1 MNHEY and CDR2 SMNVEV (reference sequence). Trimming removed 8 bases at V and 0 bases at J, with 24 bases between. The CDR3 length is 18 residues. CDR3 in DNA: TGTGCCAGCGCCCTAGCACCGAGGGGAGGCCCTAGCACAGATACGCAGTATTTT. Protein product: CASALAPRGGPSTDTQYF.

The chain joins TRBV6-5 to TRBJ1-3, with D possibly matching TRBD1 (6 bases). From germline, CDR1 is MNHEY and CDR2 SVGAGI. The germline V and J ends were trimmed by 8 bases and 3 bases, with 11 bases remaining between them. This CDR3 region has 13 residues. The CDR3 coding sequence is TGTGCCAGCTACACAGGGAGTGGAAACACCATATATTTT. The encoded protein is CASYTGSGNTIYF.

The genes are TRBV18 and TRBJ2-5; 8 positions agree with TRBD1. The CDR3 is made up of 15 amino acids. Germline-derived CDR1 and CDR2 are KGHSH and LQKENI. V shed 3 bases and J 3 bases; nucleotides not matched to a gene: 6. The CDR3 region has the DNA TGTGCCAGCTCACCCCAGGGGGCCACAGAAGAGACCCAGTACTTC. Translated, it gives CASSPQGATEETQYF.

The chain uses TRBV28 and TRBJ1-5, with a weak D call TRBD1 (5 bases). Trimming removed 3 bases from V and 10 bases from J, with 13 bases in between. The CDR3 extends over 13 amino acids. From germline, CDR1 is MDHEN and CDR2 SYDVKM. CDR3 sequence: CASSFVGQGPQHF. DNA of the CDR3: TGTGCCAGCAGTTTTGTGGGGCAGGGACCCCAGCATTTT.

V usage is TRBV5-1 and J usage is TRBJ1-4; TRBD1 is a possible D gene (5 bases). V dropped 4 bases and J dropped 3 bases, with 10 bases sitting between them. This CDR3 is built from 14 residues. CDR1 SGHRS and CDR2 YFSETQ come from the germline V gene. The CDR3 spells CASSIDSSNEKLFF. In DNA, the CDR3 is TGCGCCAGCAGCATAGACAGCTCTAATGAAAAACTGTTTTTT.

J is TRBJ2-3 and V is TRBV28; unclear D gene. V lost 2 bases and J 1 base, leaving 10 bases between the germline ends. Germline CDR1 MDHEN, CDR2 SYDVKM. CDR3 length: 15 amino acids. CDR3 residues: CASSLIVGRTDTQYF. CDR3 in DNA: TGTGCCAGCAGTTTAATCGTGGGCCGCACAGATACGCAGTATTTT.

The chain links TRBV6-5 to TRBJ2-1; the match to TRBD2 covers 13 bases. The germline V gene encodes CDR1 MNHEY and CDR2 SVGAGI. The CDR3 has 16 amino acids. V dropped 2 bases and J dropped 4; count of bases not matched to a gene: 2. CDR3 sequence reads: CASSYTSGGVYNEQFF. CDR3 DNA sequence: TGTGCCAGCAGTTACACTAGCGGGGGGGTTTACAATGAGCAGTTCTTC.

The chain recombines TRBV9 with TRBJ2-1; TRBD2 aligns across 9 bases. The CDR3 has 16 residues. After removal of 4 bases from V and 9 bases from J, the junction contained 14 bases not matched to a gene. Germline loops: CDR1 SGDLS, CDR2 YYNGEE. In DNA form, the CDR3 reads TGTGCCAGCAGCAATCATGGGGCTAGCGGGATGTCTGAGCAGTTCTTC. Residues: CASSNHGASGMSEQFF.

The chain joins TRBV18 to TRBJ2-5; the match to TRBD1 covers 8 bases. The germline V gene has CDR1 KGHSH and CDR2 LQKENI. CDR3 length: 16 residues. J gave up 5 bases and V 3 bases, and 11 bases lay outside the gene matches. The CDR3 bases are TGTGCCAGCTCACCCAGGACAGGGAGGTACAGTGAGACCCAGTACTTC. It is translated as CASSPRTGRYSETQYF.

This clone was observed once. The chain is built from TRBV28 and TRBJ2-7; 12 bases are a match to TRBD2. The CDR3 extends over 17 amino acids. The trim removed 2 bases at V and 0 bases at J, leaving 5 bases unmatched. Germline CDR1 is MDHEN and CDR2 is SYDVKM. The chain's CDR3 is CASSLQTSGSSSYEQYF. In DNA form, the CDR3 reads TGTGCCAGCAGTTTACAGACTAGCGGGAGCTCCTCCTACGAGCAGTACTTC.

The CDR3 sequence: CASSQTSLQYF. The CDR3 region has the DNA TGTGCCAGCAGTCAGACTAGCCTGCAGTACTTC. V usage is TRBV12-3 or TRBV12-4 and J usage is TRBJ2-7; 7 nucleotides agree with TRBD2. V was clipped by 5 bases and J by 9 bases; unmatched bases: 4. The CDR3 runs to 11 residues.

The chain employs TRBV7-3 and TRBJ2-7; 7 bases are a match to TRBD2. Germline values: CDR1 SGHTA, CDR2 FQGTGA. V trimming: 6 bases; J trimming: 2 bases; junction bases outside the gene matches: 10. The CDR3 length is 15 residues. Here the CDR3 reads CASSRRAGLAYEQYF. The CDR3 coding sequence is TGTGCCAGCAGTCGACGGGCCGGACTAGCCTACGAGCAGTACTTC. The full variable domain, with the rest looked up from reference TRBV7-3 and TRBJ2-7, is GAGVSQTPSNKVTEKGKYVELRCDPISGHTALYWYRQSLGQGPEFLIYFQGTGAADDSGLPNDRFFAVRPEGSVSTLKIQRTERGDSAVYLCASSRRAGLAYEQYFGPGTRLTVT.

This clone was detected only once. The V and J genes are TRBV5-1 and TRBJ2-2, with TRBD2 identical over 12 bases. The CDR3 extends over 16 amino acids. The germline V gene has CDR1 SGHRS and CDR2 YFSETQ. The V and J ends lost 4 bases and 3 bases, in that order; junction bases with no gene match: 4. CDR3: CASSPGLAGYTGELFF. As DNA, the CDR3 is TGCGCCAGCAGCCCCGGACTAGCGGGGTACACCGGGGAGCTGTTTTTT.

This chain connects TRBV4-2 to TRBJ2-1; 8 bases are a match to TRBD2. Germline V gene data show CDR1 as LGHNA and CDR2 as YNFKEQ. The CDR3 length is 16 residues. The V and J ends lost 5 bases and 0 bases, in that order; junction bases with no gene match: 6. The CDR3 DNA reads as TGTGCCAGCAGCATTGCCGGGACTAGCTCCTACAATGAGCAGTTCTTC. Translated: CASSIAGTSSYNEQFF.